The 24 T cell receptor beta chains presented below share a single source sample, sequenced in a study of blood T cell repertoires in COVID-19. TCRdb's table, derived via immunoSEQ multiplex PCR, lists solely in-frame clones and lacks some. The table records 65,000 to 95,000 clones, approximately 78% of them present only once. The specimen was peripheral blood. The source of these receptors is a man between 60 and 75 years old with COVID-19, enrolled during active disease.

The chain employs TRBV5-1 and TRBJ2-1, with TRBD1 matching over 8 bases. The CDR3 totals 14 residues. With V trimmed by 4 bases and J by 5 bases, 5 bases remained unmatched. CDR1 and CDR2 (germline): SGHRS, YFSETQ. This CDR3 reads CASSLVGQDNEQFF. The CDR3 DNA reads TGCGCCAGCAGCCTGGTGGGACAGGACAATGAGCAGTTCTTC.

This sequence joins TRBV5-1 and TRBJ2-7; 15 bases match TRBD2. This CDR3 spans 18 amino acids. Germline loops: CDR1 SGHRS, CDR2 YFSETQ. The J segment lost 1 base and the V segment lost 5 bases, leaving 10 bases of the junction unmatched. The CDR3 spells CASRMGLAGGTLSYEQYF. CDR3 sequence (DNA): TGCGCCAGCAGAATGGGACTAGCGGGGGGTACTCTATCCTACGAGCAGTACTTC.

The V and J genes are TRBV6-5 and TRBJ1-5, with 7 bases lining up with TRBD1. V was pared by 6 bases and J by 6 bases, with 5 bases of the junction left unmatched. The germline gives CDR1 MNHEY, CDR2 SVGAGI. The CDR3 spans 13 residues. The CDR3: CASSTGAPQPQHF. CDR3 nucleotide sequence: TGTGCCAGCAGCACAGGGGCCCCTCAGCCCCAGCATTTT.

CDR3 sequence (DNA): TGTGCCAGCAGCTTAGGACAGGGATTTACCTACGAGCAGTACTTC. This gives the protein CASSLGQGFTYEQYF. The chain recombines TRBV5-8 with TRBJ2-7, with 8 bases that match TRBD1. This CDR3 comprises 15 residues. Germline CDR1 SGHTS, CDR2 YDEGEE. Germline trimming cut 2 bases from V and 2 bases from J; bases unmatched to any gene: 6.

This CDR3 reads CASSLGGAKNIQYF. The CDR3 coding sequence is TGTGCCAGCAGCCTCGGTGGTGCCAAAAACATTCAGTACTTC. The chain carries TRBV7-8 and TRBJ2-4, with unresolved D. This CDR3 has 14 amino acids. Germline loops: CDR1 SGHVS, CDR2 FQNEAQ. V was clipped by 5 bases and J by 1 base, with 9 bases between them.

There are a few counts of this clone. The CDR3 DNA reads TGTGCCAGCAGTTACTCGGGACTCACACCTAGTGAGCAGTTCTTC. Encoded protein: CASSYSGLTPSEQFF. The V gene is TRBV6-5, the J gene TRBJ2-1; tentative D call: TRBD2 (6 bases). V lost 0 bases to trimming and J lost 9 bases, with 15 bases between them. This CDR3 is built from 15 residues. The germline CDR1 and CDR2 sequences are MNHEY and SVGAGI.

This sequence joins TRBV10-3 and TRBJ2-3, with D perhaps TRBD2 (6 bases). V was pared by 2 bases and J by 5 bases, with 11 bases between. This CDR3 is built from 14 residues. CDR1 and CDR2 (germline): ENHRY, SYGVKD. The CDR3 region has the DNA TGTGCCATCAGTGAGGTGACTAGAGAAGATACGCAGTATTTT. This gives the protein CAISEVTREDTQYF.

V is TRBV18 and J is TRBJ2-1; 9 nucleotides agree with TRBD1. The CDR3 runs 16 residues. Germline V lookup: CDR1 KGHSH, CDR2 LQKENI. V lost 2 bases to trimming and J lost 2 bases; unmatched junction nucleotides: 4. The CDR3 coding sequence is TGTGCCAGCTCACCAGATAGGACAGGGGCCTACAATGAGCAGTTCTTC. This gives the protein CASSPDRTGAYNEQFF.

This clone is a singleton in its sample. The chain employs TRBV30 and TRBJ1-5; possibly TRBD1 for D (6 bases). From germline, CDR1 is GTSNPN and CDR2 SVGIG (reference sequence). V lost 3 bases and J 2 bases, leaving 14 bases between the germline ends. The CDR3 is 15 amino acids. This CDR3 is CAWSQGIQGNQPQHF. Written as DNA, the CDR3 is TGTGCCTGGAGCCAGGGGATTCAGGGCAATCAGCCCCAGCATTTT.

A few counts support this clone. This chain links TRBV5-1 with TRBJ1-4; D may be TRBD1 (6 bases). The CDR3 has 14 amino acids. Trimming took off 5 bases at V and 5 bases at J, with 13 bases between the two ends. Germline V gene lookup returns CDR1 SGHRS and CDR2 YFSETQ. CDR3 bases: TGCGCCAGCAGAGGACAGATTAAAAATGAAAAACTGTTTTTT. It is translated as CASRGQIKNEKLFF.

This chain's CDR3 is CASSPSRRVTTGELFF. The CDR3 DNA follows: TGTGCCAGCTCACCCAGTCGGAGGGTCACTACCGGGGAGCTGTTTTTT. The chain uses TRBV18 and TRBJ2-2, with TRBD2 as a possible D gene (6 bases). This CDR3 contains 16 residues. CDR1 and CDR2 (germline): KGHSH, LQKENI. Trimming took 3 bases from V and 5 from J, leaving 16 bases between them.

The J gene is TRBJ2-7, the V gene TRBV12-5; 9 nucleotides agree with TRBD1. Germline-derived CDR1 and CDR2 are LGHNT and FRNRAP. This CDR3 region has 16 residues. The V and J ends lost 5 bases and 3 bases, in that order; junction bases with no gene match: 11. CDR3 residues: CASGGGTGRTNYEQYF. In DNA, the CDR3 is TGTGCTAGTGGTGGAGGGACAGGGAGGACGAACTACGAGCAGTACTTC.

The chain recombines TRBV2 with TRBJ2-3; tentatively, D is TRBD2 (7 bases). Trimming took 4 bases from V and 7 from J, leaving 21 bases between them. CDR3 size: 16 residues. CDR1 is SNHLY, CDR2 FYNNEI, per germline. The CDR3 region has the DNA TGTGCCAGCAGTGTGGGCGGGCAGGGAGGGGGTTATACGCAGTATTTT. Protein sequence: CASSVGGQGGGYTQYF.

The chain employs TRBV11-2 and TRBJ1-5; 7 nucleotides line up with TRBD1. Germline CDR1 is SGHAT and CDR2 is FQNNGV. The CDR3 loop spans 17 amino acids. V was clipped by 5 bases and J by 2 bases; unmatched bases: 12. The CDR3 region is CASSEQGNRRGNQPQHF. CDR3 coding DNA: TGTGCCAGCAGCGAACAGGGGAATAGGAGGGGCAATCAGCCCCAGCATTTT. Supplemented by reference TRBV11-2 and TRBJ1-5, the full variable domain reads EAGVAQSPRYKIIEKRQSVAFWCNPISGHATLYWYQQILGQGPKLLIQFQNNGVVDDSQLPKDRFSAERLKGVDSTLKIQPAKLEDSAVYLCASSEQGNRRGNQPQHFGDGTRLSIL.

The rearrangement uses TRBV5-8 and TRBJ1-2; D gene ambiguous. From germline, CDR1 is SGHTS and CDR2 YDEGEE. This CDR3 comprises 16 residues. The V end was cut by 4 bases, the J end by 5 bases, with 21 bases between. This CDR3 is CASSPDGGRRRYGYTF. CDR3 DNA sequence: TGTGCCAGCAGCCCCGACGGAGGGCGACGGCGGTATGGCTACACCTTC.

This clone was seen only a few times. This chain links TRBV19 with TRBJ2-1; D possibly corresponds to TRBD1 (5 bases). CDR3 size: 15 residues. CDR1 is LNHDA and CDR2 is SQIVND in the germline V gene (reference sequence). V dropped 6 bases and J dropped 1 base, with 13 bases sitting between them. The CDR3 region has the DNA TGTGCCAGTAGCCAAACAGGCTCTTCCTACAATGAGCAGTTCTTC. This gives the protein CASSQTGSSYNEQFF.

The table lists this clone with a count of one. The gene calls are TRBV15 and TRBJ2-2, with 7 bases matching TRBD2. The CDR3 is made up of 17 amino acids. Unmatched junction bases numbered 12, after V lost 3 bases and J lost 5 bases. Germline V gene sequence: CDR1 LNHNV, CDR2 YYDKDF (reference sequence). In DNA, the CDR3 is TGTGCCACCAGCAGCAAGATCGGGGCGGGAGTTACCGGGGAGCTGTTTTTT. It codes for CATSSKIGAGVTGELFF.

This clone was observed once. The rearrangement links TRBV7-2 to TRBJ1-1; 7 positions match TRBD1. The V gene end was trimmed by 5 bases and the J gene end by 5 bases; junction bases not matched to a gene: 5. Germline V gene sequence: CDR1 SGHTA, CDR2 FQGNSA. The CDR3 runs to 13 residues. The CDR3 coding sequence is TGTGCCAGCAGCCTATACAGGGGAACTGAAGCTTTCTTT. Protein sequence: CASSLYRGTEAFF.

This chain connects TRBV5-4 to TRBJ2-1; no clear D. With 2 bases removed from V and 9 bases from J, the gap between germline ends came to 12 bases. There are 13 residues in the CDR3. CDR1 and CDR2 from the germline V gene are SGHNT and YYREEE (reference sequence). CDR3 nucleotide sequence: TGTGCCAGCAGCTTTTTCTTAGATTTTGAGCAGTTCTTC. This translates into CASSFFLDFEQFF.

The gene calls are TRBV4-3 and TRBJ2-7; a possible D gene is TRBD1 (5 bases). V was cut by 3 bases and J by 4 bases, with 13 bases left in between. Germline V gene sequence: CDR1 LGHNA, CDR2 YSLEER. There are 14 residues in the CDR3. The CDR3 here is CASSQGLEAYEQYF. The DNA for the CDR3 is TGCGCCAGCAGCCAGGGGCTAGAGGCGTACGAGCAGTACTTC.

The rearrangement joins TRBV7-2 to TRBJ2-2, with 8 bases identical to TRBD2. Germline lookup yields CDR1 SGHTA and CDR2 FQGNSA. The V gene end was trimmed by 3 bases and the J gene end by 1 base; junction bases not matched to a gene: 1. This CDR3 is 15 amino acids long. The CDR3, as DNA: TGTGCCAGCAGCTTTAGCGGGGTGAACACCGGGGAGCTGTTTTTT. Translated: CASSFSGVNTGELFF.

The chain couples TRBV30 to TRBJ1-2; 8 bases are shared with TRBD1. Per the germline V gene, CDR1 is GTSNPN and CDR2 is SVGIG (reference sequence). Trimming removed 8 bases from V and 9 bases from J; junction bases left unmatched: 14. CDR3 size: 13 residues. The CDR3, as DNA: TGTGCCAATTTACGTGCGCAGGGGGCGAGCTACACCTTC. Protein: CANLRAQGASYTF. Looking up the rest from reference TRBV30 and TRBJ1-2 gives the full variable domain: SQTIHQWPATLVQPVGSPLSLECTVEGTSNPNLYWYRQAAGRGLQLLFYSVGIGQISSEVPQNLSASRPQDRQFILSSKKLLLSDSGFYLCANLRAQGASYTFGSGTRLTVV.

CDR3 region: CASSPDRLGTGELFF. The CDR3 nucleotides read TGTGCCAGCTCACCAGACAGGCTGGGAACCGGGGAGCTGTTTTTT. This chain links TRBV18 with TRBJ2-2; weak D call: TRBD1 (6 bases). This CDR3 contains 15 residues. V was cut by 2 bases and J by 5 bases, with 12 bases left in between. The germline V gene has CDR1 KGHSH and CDR2 LQKENI. The variable domain in full, with the rest retrieved from reference TRBV18 and TRBJ2-2, is NAGVMQNPRHLVRRRGQEARLRCSPMKGHSHVYWYRQLPEEGLKFMVYLQKENIIDESGMPKERFSAEFPKEGPSILRIQQVVRGDSAAYFCASSPDRLGTGELFFGEGSRLTVL.

V and J are TRBV5-1 and TRBJ2-3; 11 bases map to TRBD2. The ends lost 0 bases at V and 2 bases at J; junction bases unmatched: 2. This CDR3 is built from 16 residues. Per germline, CDR1 SGHRS and CDR2 YFSETQ. The DNA of the CDR3 is TGCGCCAGCAGCTTGGTACTAGCGGGAGACACAGATACGCAGTATTTT. It yields the protein CASSLVLAGDTDTQYF.